This TCR beta chain was captured by sequencing in a study of neurological immune-mediated disorders. The CDR3 spans 14 residues. The germline gives CDR1 SGHRS, CDR2 YFSETQ. V lost 1 base, J lost 5 bases, and 12 bases lay in between. Notes on the study in general: It was HTLV-1-associated myelopathy that showed the most TCR clonal expansion, while multiple sclerosis showed the least, falling below healthy controls.

The starting material, 2 million PBMCs stored at -80 C, gave rise to the unsorted libraries. At least ten counts were recorded for this clonotype. The antigen is unknown. TCRdb analysed the 5' RACE reads with MiXCR anew, one entry per CDR3 protein. Here the sample spans under 70,000 distinct CDR3 sequences, about 3% being singletons. This receptor was taken from a woman aged 50 to 65 with multiple sclerosis. The gene calls are TRBV5-1 and TRBJ2-5; D is perhaps TRBD1 or TRBD2 (5 bases each). The sample consisted of PBMCs. CDR3 loop: CASSLTPGRETQYF. Written as DNA, the CDR3 is TGCGCCAGCAGCTTGACCCCGGGGCGGGAGACCCAGTACTTC.